This T cell receptor beta chain was obtained from a study of T cells in Graves' hyperthyroidism and ophthalmopathy. With respect to this clonotype: Its antigen is unknown.

Amplification targeted TCR beta CDR3 regions from RNA transcripts. HTBI primers were used for first-round RT-PCR of the TCR CDR3. TCRdb re-analysed the multiplex PCR reads in MiXCR, keeping a single row per CDR3 protein. The repertoire holds approximately 610,000 distinct CDR3 sequences, approximately 14% seen once, with around 4% in the top ten. This CDR3 is 12 amino acids long. The germline V gene has CDR1 SGHRS and CDR2 YFSETQ. V was clipped by 4 bases and J by 4 bases, with 9 bases between them. Points from the study as a whole: The majority of expanded thyroid clonotypes above 0.001 also appeared in blood. A 13 V-J signature model discriminated ophthalmopathy versus stable hyperthyroidism.

It was uncontrolled infection, other autoimmune disease, pregnancy or lactation that excluded patients. The PBMCs were sourced from fresh peripheral blood (10 ml). The source material was blood. The chain combines TRBV5-1 with TRBJ2-7; D is unresolved. The source of this sequence is a middle-aged woman with Graves' ophthalmopathy. The CDR3 spells CASSPSIYEQYF. CDR3 DNA: TGCGCCAGCAGCCCCAGCATTTACGAGCAGTACTTC.